The rows below give T cell receptor beta chains drawn from one sample of a study of blood T cell repertoires in COVID-19. Profiling relied on immunoSEQ multiplex PCR, and the TCRdb table lists in-frame clones only, not all of them. The sample holds around 700,000 clones, just under 90% seen once. Sequencing input: peripheral blood. The source of these receptors is a woman aged 18-30 years with acute or convalescent COVID-19. Each CDR3 is given with its conserved first and last residue. Clone size is stated in some rows and not others, as once, few, many or a class when expanded.

TRBJ2-3	NA	TRBV9	CASSVVSTSGGKNTQYF
TRBJ1-1	NA	TRBV5-1	CASSWDRGGTEAFF
TRBJ2-1	once	TRBV5-1	CASSTQGNEQFF
TRBJ2-2	NA	TRBV4-2	CASSQVGGPGELFF
TRBJ2-7	NA	TRBV5-1	CASSFGTSGGSLSTEQYF
TRBJ1-1	NA	TRBV5-1	CASSPPATGNTEAFF
TRBJ1-5	NA	TRBV29-1	CSVGQGAGNQPQHF
TRBJ1-3	NA	TRBV24-1	CATSRGSGNTIYF
TRBJ2-1	NA	TRBV6-2/TRBV6-3	CASSRLAGQQFF
TRBJ2-1	once	TRBV2	CASSVLTSGGGYNEQFF
TRBJ1-2	NA	TRBV24-1	CATSGGGTGYTF
TRBJ1-3	NA	TRBV9	CASSVAGYNTIYF
TRBJ1-1	once	TRBV18	CASSPRKDWDTEAFF
TRBJ1-3	NA	TRBV10-1	CASSLRGGRGHLGNTIYF
TRBJ2-5	NA	TRBV4-1	CASSAGGQETQYF
TRBJ1-1	NA	TRBV2	CASSERRGRTEAFF
TRBJ1-4	NA	TRBV4-3	CASSQVLLQGRVNEKLFF
TRBJ2-2	once	TRBV9	CASSVMGGGTGELFF
TRBJ2-7	NA	TRBV7-3	CASSLIRERNSYEQYF
TRBJ2-3	NA	TRBV30	CACTGTGLADTQYF
TRBJ1-5	few	TRBV19	CASRQGTVGNQPQHF
TRBJ1-5	NA	TRBV24-1	CAIKTKTGTGGYPSNQPQHF
TRBJ2-3	NA	TRBV5-1	CASKGSDEDTQYF
TRBJ2-2	NA	TRBV3-1/TRBV3-2	CASSRAGITGELFF
TRBJ1-1	NA	TRBV6-2/TRBV6-3	CASSPGGGRREAFF
TRBJ1-6	NA	TRBV9	CASSASGTAHSPLHF
TRBJ2-3	NA	TRBV28	CASSLGGAGTDTQYF
TRBJ2-7	few	TRBV29-1	CSVEWAGYYEQYF
TRBJ1-2	NA	TRBV24-1	CATSGGVNYGYTF
TRBJ1-5	NA	TRBV19	CASSIVAGVSNQPQHF
TRBJ2-7	NA	TRBV12-3/TRBV12-4	CASSFQGYEQYF
TRBJ2-1	NA	TRBV18	CASSLHAWPNDYNEQFF
TRBJ1-1	NA	TRBV6-5	CASSSPGLLGEAFF
TRBJ2-1	NA	TRBV10-3	CAISDHRGLEQFF
TRBJ2-2	NA	TRBV24-1	CATSDSLTPGTGELFF
TRBJ1-4	NA	TRBV25-1	CASTRTAQGWNEKLFF
TRBJ2-2	NA	TRBV7-9	CASSPPGLAGGRTGELFF
TRBJ2-1	NA	TRBV12-5	CASGLNRLSSYNEQFF
TRBJ2-1	NA	TRBV2	CASSEWGPSSYNEQFF
TRBJ2-2	NA	TRBV5-5	CASSLSTGHSTGELFF
TRBJ1-2	NA	TRBV28	CASSLRGTGMYGYTF